A selection of T cell receptor beta chains follows, all from one sample in a study of T cells in Graves' hyperthyroidism and ophthalmopathy. MiXCR, applied by TCRdb to the multiplex PCR reads, yields one record per CDR3 protein. The table has 620,000 or so distinct CDR3 sequences, more than 14% seen once. Sequencing input: blood. The receptor set was obtained from a woman aged 45 to 65 with Graves' ophthalmopathy. The CDR3 runs from the conserved cysteine through the conserved F or W. Fields, in order: clone size, D gene, V gene, J gene, CDR3 protein, CDR3 DNA. A D gene is named only where the DNA matches it firmly. Expanded clones are given a class, and other clones once, few, many or no size at all.

clone_size: many
d_call: TRBD2
v_call: TRBV28
j_call: TRBJ2-7
cdr3_aa: CASSSRQREGRSYEQYF
cdr3_nt: TGTGCCAGCAGTTCAAGACAGCGGGAGGGCCGATCCTACGAGCAGTACTTC

clone_size: many
d_call: NA
v_call: TRBV7-2
j_call: TRBJ2-1
cdr3_aa: CASTRIALDTHNEQFF
cdr3_nt: TGTGCCAGCACCCGTATCGCTTTGGATACACACAATGAGCAGTTCTTC

clone_size: NA
d_call: TRBD2
v_call: TRBV19
j_call: TRBJ2-5
cdr3_aa: CASSTGLAGRETQYF
cdr3_nt: TGTGCCAGTAGTACGGGACTAGCGGGAAGAGAGACCCAGTACTTC

clone_size: few
d_call: NA
v_call: TRBV14
j_call: TRBJ2-1
cdr3_aa: CASSQFSTDEQFF
cdr3_nt: TGTGCCAGCAGCCAATTTAGTACGGATGAGCAGTTCTTC

clone_size: NA
d_call: TRBD2
v_call: TRBV4-3
j_call: TRBJ2-1
cdr3_aa: CASSQRLLAGMVYEQFF
cdr3_nt: TGCGCCAGCAGCCAAAGGCTACTAGCGGGGATGGTTTATGAGCAGTTCTTC

clone_size: many
d_call: TRBD1
v_call: TRBV28
j_call: TRBJ2-5
cdr3_aa: CASSGQGVGTQYF
cdr3_nt: TGTGCCAGCAGTGGACAGGGGGTAGGGACCCAGTACTTC

clone_size: NA
d_call: TRBD2
v_call: TRBV27
j_call: TRBJ2-7
cdr3_aa: CASSRVAGSYEQYF
cdr3_nt: TGTGCCAGCAGTCGAGTAGCGGGCTCCTACGAGCAGTACTTC

clone_size: many
d_call: NA
v_call: TRBV11-2
j_call: TRBJ1-2
cdr3_aa: CASSLVSAAGSGYTF
cdr3_nt: TGTGCCAGCAGCTTAGTATCCGCGGCAGGGTCTGGCTACACCTTC

clone_size: NA
d_call: NA
v_call: TRBV12-3/TRBV12-4
j_call: TRBJ2-1
cdr3_aa: CASSSTTRPSYNEQFF
cdr3_nt: TGTGCCAGCAGTTCCACGACTAGGCCTTCCTACAATGAGCAGTTCTTC

clone_size: many
d_call: NA
v_call: TRBV7-7
j_call: TRBJ2-5
cdr3_aa: CASSSSGGPGLETQYF
cdr3_nt: TGTGCTAGCAGCTCAAGTGGGGGTCCCGGGTTGGAGACCCAGTACTTC

clone_size: NA
d_call: NA
v_call: TRBV4-2
j_call: TRBJ2-7
cdr3_aa: CASSQNRETYEQYF
cdr3_nt: TGTGCCAGCAGCCAAAACAGAGAAACCTACGAGCAGTACTTC